Below, 29 T cell receptor beta chains from the same sample are listed, as sequenced in a study of human T cells and chemical hapten exposure. TCRdb ran MiXCR on the RACE reads and lists one entry per CDR3 protein. The sample gives about 96,000 distinct CDR3 sequences, about 9% of which show up once; about 2% is in the top ten. Time point reported: patch test 2, 6 weeks after DPC sensitization. Specified treatment: therapeutic diphenylcyclopropenone sensitization with weekly scalp DPC. This specimen consisted of whole blood, obtained in connection with sensitization to the hapten diphenylcyclopropenone (DPC). These receptor sequences come from a woman aged 40 to 50 with alopecia areata. Some clones in this sample may be carry-over from other donors' samples.

This clonotype was found many times. CDR3 residues: CASTPPGTREFF. The CDR3 bases are TGTGCCAGCACCCCCCCCGGGACTCGAGAGTTCTTC. This chain links TRBV27 with TRBJ2-1, with D possibly matching TRBD2 (6 bases). Germline-derived CDR1 and CDR2 are MNHEY and SMNVEV (reference sequence). V dropped 7 bases and J dropped 14 bases, with 18 bases sitting between them. The CDR3 totals 12 residues.

This clonotype was found many times. The chain has TRBV6-5 and TRBJ2-3; 15 positions agree with TRBD2. The CDR3 has 15 residues. Germline CDR1 reads MNHEY; CDR2 reads SVGAGI. V lost 5 bases, J lost 5 bases, and 2 bases stayed unmatched. The CDR3 DNA reads TGTGCCAGCAGTACGGGACTAGCGGGAGGAGATACGCAGTATTTT. Its protein product is CASSTGLAGGDTQYF.

There are many counts of this clonotype. The chain uses TRBV7-9 and TRBJ1-1, with D maybe TRBD1 (5 bases). The germline gives CDR1 SEHNR, CDR2 FQNEAQ (reference sequence). V was pared by 5 bases and J by 0 bases, with 10 bases between. The CDR3 is 14 amino acids. CDR3 sequence (DNA): TGTGCCAGCAGCCCGGGACGTCTGAACACTGAAGCTTTCTTT. Protein sequence: CASSPGRLNTEAFF.

This clonotype was recorded many times. This sequence joins TRBV7-2 and TRBJ2-3; TRBD1 matches at 10 bases. The V and J ends lost 5 bases and 0 bases, in that order; junction bases with no gene match: 2. Germline loops: CDR1 SGHTA, CDR2 FQGNSA. The CDR3 runs to 15 residues. CDR3 residues: CASSPDRGSTDTQYF. CDR3 sequence (DNA): TGTGCCAGCAGCCCGGACAGGGGGAGCACAGATACGCAGTATTTT.

This clonotype was counted at least ten times. The J gene is TRBJ2-2, the V gene TRBV10-2, with D possibly being TRBD1 or TRBD2 (5 bases each). The CDR3 extends over 14 amino acids. V was trimmed by 6 bases and J by 4 bases, leaving 12 bases between them. Looked up from germline, CDR1 is WSHSY and CDR2 is SAAADI. CDR3 protein: CASSGAGSTGELFF. The CDR3 coding sequence is TGCGCCAGCAGCGGGGCAGGGAGCACCGGGGAGCTGTTTTTT.

This clonotype was recorded at least ten times. The CDR3 region has the DNA TGTGCCAGCAGTCGCGTAACAGATCCGACCTATAATTCACCCCTCCACTTT. Protein product: CASSRVTDPTYNSPLHF. V and J are TRBV27 and TRBJ1-6, with no clear D. The germline CDR1 and CDR2 sequences are MNHEY and SMNVEV (reference sequence). V lost 5 bases to trimming and J lost 2 bases, with 16 bases between them. This CDR3 contains 17 residues.

This clonotype was recorded a few times. The rearrangement uses TRBV12-3 or TRBV12-4 and TRBJ2-1; D possibly corresponds to TRBD2 (6 bases). The CDR3 is 14 residues long. Between the trimmed V and J ends, which lost 3 bases and 6 bases, there was a span of 12 bases. The CDR3 DNA follows: TGTGCCAGCAGTTTGGGGGGAGACGTCAATGAGCAGTTCTTC. Its translation: CASSLGGDVNEQFF.

The DNA for the CDR3 is TGTGCCAGCAGGACTACACGGCAGGCTGAAGCTTTCTTT. Protein: CASRTTRQAEAFF. V is TRBV28 and J is TRBJ1-1, with D unclear. The CDR3 covers 13 residues. Germline V gene data show CDR1 as MDHEN and CDR2 as SYDVKM. V was cut by 6 bases and J by 6 bases, with 14 bases left in between.

This clonotype turned up a few times. The genes are TRBV12-3 or TRBV12-4 and TRBJ1-1, with D unclear. CDR3 size: 13 residues. V was clipped by 3 bases and J by 4 bases, with 9 bases between them. The CDR3 DNA reads TGTGCCAGCAGTTTTAAGGGTACCACTGAAGCTTTCTTT. It codes for CASSFKGTTEAFF.

V usage is TRBV28 and J usage is TRBJ2-7, with 8 positions matching TRBD2. In germline, CDR1 is MDHEN, CDR2 SYDVKM. J lost 3 bases, V lost 5 bases, and 9 bases had no gene match. CDR3 length: 15 residues. The CDR3 DNA is TGTGCCAGCAGTCAGGCGGGAGGTCCCCTCTACGAGCAGTACTTC. It encodes CASSQAGGPLYEQYF.

This clonotype was picked up many times. This chain joins TRBV7-2 and TRBJ2-7; D may be TRBD1 (5 bases). Germline V gene sequence: CDR1 SGHTA, CDR2 FQGNSA. This CDR3 is 14 amino acids long. Trimming removed 3 bases at V and 4 bases at J, with 13 bases between. The CDR3 nucleotides are TGTGCCAGCAGCTTTGCAGGGTTCGGGTACGAGCAGTACTTC. It codes for CASSFAGFGYEQYF.

This clonotype was counted once. A read error is likely, as this CDR3 ends without the conserved phenylalanine or tryptophan. V is TRBV4-1 and J is TRBJ1-1; D remains ambiguous. The V gene lost 3 bases and the J gene lost 4 bases, with 15 bases spanning the gap. The CDR3 spans 15 residues. Per germline, CDR1 MGHRA and CDR2 YSYEKL. CDR3 in DNA: TGCGCCAGCAGCCACCCAAGTGACCGGGGCACTGAAGCTTTCTTA. Encoded protein: CASSHPSDRGTEAFL.

The table lists this clonotype with many counts. This chain uses TRBV6-6 with TRBJ2-1; 7 bases line up with TRBD1. CDR1 is MNHNY, CDR2 SVGAGI, per germline (reference sequence). V shed 6 bases and J 4 bases; nucleotides not matched to a gene: 6. The CDR3 loop spans 14 amino acids. Here the CDR3 reads CASSPGDSYNEQFF. In nucleotides, the CDR3 is TGTGCCAGCAGCCCCGGGGACAGTTACAATGAGCAGTTCTTC.

The chain links TRBV12-3 or TRBV12-4 to TRBJ1-6, with unresolved D. This CDR3 is 13 amino acids long. The V and J ends lost 10 bases and 9 bases respectively, with 16 bases between them. The CDR3 sequence is CATVQARGSPLHF. The CDR3 nucleotides are TGTGCCACTGTGCAGGCCCGAGGTTCACCCCTCCACTTT.

This clonotype was counted at least ten times. The chain is built from TRBV9 and TRBJ2-7, with 13 bases lining up with TRBD2. The CDR3 contains 15 residues. V gave up 4 bases and J gave up 6 bases; unmatched junction bases: 7. Germline CDR1 reads SGDLS; CDR2 reads YYNGEE. The DNA of the CDR3 is TGTGCCAGCAGCCCCGGACTAGCGGGAGTTCGCGAGCAGTACTTC. This encodes CASSPGLAGVREQYF.

In this sample, this clonotype turned up many times. The V and J genes are TRBV12-3 or TRBV12-4 and TRBJ1-6; no reliable D call. CDR3 length equals 15 residues. Trimming left V 1 base short and J 9 bases short, with 13 bases between. Here the CDR3 reads CASSLESAGISPLHF. CDR3 nucleotide sequence: TGTGCCAGCAGTTTAGAGTCGGCGGGAATTTCACCCCTCCACTTT.

V usage is TRBV20-1 and J usage is TRBJ1-2; 9 bases line up with TRBD1. This CDR3 comprises 17 residues. Looked up from germline, CDR1 is DFQATT and CDR2 is SNEGSKA (reference sequence). V lost 1 base, J lost 0 bases, and 9 bases stayed unmatched. The CDR3 loop reads CSARGGSGQGSNYGYTF. The CDR3 coding sequence is TGCAGTGCTAGAGGCGGTTCGGGACAGGGCTCTAACTATGGCTACACCTTC.

This clonotype was observed a few times. This chain uses TRBV7-9 with TRBJ1-1; possible D gene TRBD1, 6 bases. This CDR3 region has 13 residues. The V end lost 1 base, the J end lost 9 bases, and 12 bases lay between the germline ends. Germline V gene data show CDR1 as SEHNR and CDR2 as FQNEAQ (reference sequence). CDR3 sequence reads: CASSLEGQGKAFF. The CDR3 DNA reads as TGTGCCAGCAGCTTAGAAGGCCAGGGGAAAGCTTTCTTT.

Many counts were recorded for this clonotype. The rearrangement joins TRBV29-1 to TRBJ2-3; no reliable D call. The ends were cut back, 5 bases at V and 7 bases at J, with 7 bases in the middle. Germline V lookup: CDR1 SQVTM, CDR2 ANQGSEA. The CDR3 covers 10 residues. CDR3 sequence reads: CSVTQHTQYF. CDR3 sequence (DNA): TGCAGCGTTACCCAACATACGCAGTATTTT.

J is TRBJ2-7 and V is TRBV28, with D possibly being TRBD1 (6 bases). The CDR3 contains 15 residues. Trimming removed 6 bases from V and 0 bases from J, with 15 bases in between. Germline CDR1 is MDHEN and CDR2 is SYDVKM. This CDR3 is CASSTGSDPSYEQYF. The CDR3 DNA sequence: TGTGCCAGCAGCACAGGGTCAGACCCCTCCTACGAGCAGTACTTC.

In its sample, this clonotype was seen a few times. CDR3 amino acids: CASSFRLAATGELFF. The CDR3 coding sequence is TGTGCCAGCAGTTTTCGGCTAGCCGCCACCGGGGAGCTGTTTTTT. The gene calls are TRBV6-2 or TRBV6-3 and TRBJ2-2, with a weak D call TRBD2 (5 bases). Germline V gene data show CDR1 as MNHEY and CDR2 as SVGEGT. The CDR3 spans 15 residues. V shed 4 bases and J shed 4 bases, with 13 bases lying between them.

The chain is built from TRBV18 and TRBJ1-5; 9 nucleotides match TRBD1. This CDR3 comprises 15 residues. After removal of 6 bases from V and 5 bases from J, the junction contained 8 bases not matched to a gene. Looked up from germline, CDR1 is KGHSH and CDR2 is LQKENI. The CDR3 DNA is TGTGCCAGCTCCCCAACAGGGGGCTTGGATCAGCCCCAGCATTTT. Amino acids: CASSPTGGLDQPQHF.

This sequence joins TRBV7-2 and TRBJ2-7, with 12 bases aligning to TRBD2. Trimming removed 2 bases from V and 4 bases from J; junction bases left unmatched: 6. The CDR3 runs to 16 residues. Germline CDR1 reads SGHTA; CDR2 reads FQGNSA. The CDR3 loop is CASSLIGGTSGYEQYF. As DNA, the CDR3 is TGTGCCAGCAGCTTAATTGGCGGGACTAGCGGGTACGAGCAGTACTTC.

This clonotype was recorded at least ten times. The chain recombines TRBV18 with TRBJ2-3; 10 positions agree with TRBD1. After removal of 3 bases from V and 4 bases from J, the junction contained 1 base not matched to a gene. CDR3 length: 14 amino acids. The germline V gene encodes CDR1 KGHSH and CDR2 LQKENI. CDR3 sequence reads: CASSPTGGADTQYF. CDR3 sequence (DNA): TGTGCCAGCTCACCGACAGGGGGCGCAGATACGCAGTATTTT. The whole variable domain, remainder taken from reference TRBV18 and TRBJ2-3, is NAGVMQNPRHLVRRRGQEARLRCSPMKGHSHVYWYRQLPEEGLKFMVYLQKENIIDESGMPKERFSAEFPKEGPSILRIQQVVRGDSAAYFCASSPTGGADTQYFGPGTRLTVL.

V is TRBV11-1 and J is TRBJ2-4; 7 bases line up with TRBD2. Germline CDR1 and CDR2: SGHAT and FQDESV (reference sequence). After removal of 3 bases from V and 2 bases from J, the junction contained 10 bases not matched to a gene. The CDR3 runs to 17 residues. The CDR3 sequence is CASSLRGGSWTKNIQYF. The CDR3 DNA reads TGTGCCAGCAGCTTGAGGGGCGGGAGTTGGACCAAAAACATTCAGTACTTC.

The rearrangement joins TRBV6-2 or TRBV6-3 to TRBJ2-1; TRBD2 matches at 8 bases. CDR3 length: 17 amino acids. Germline-derived CDR1 and CDR2 are MNHEY and SVGEGT. The trim removed 0 bases at V and 6 bases at J, leaving 10 bases unmatched. CDR3 region: CASSYSIVNSGGNEQFF. DNA of the CDR3: TGTGCCAGCAGTTACTCGATAGTAAACAGCGGGGGCAATGAGCAGTTCTTC.

This clonotype was counted between two and nine times. The V and J genes are TRBV5-1 and TRBJ2-3; D call uncertain. V lost 2 bases, J lost 2 bases, and 6 bases lay in between. The CDR3 consists of 13 residues. From germline, CDR1 is SGHRS and CDR2 YFSETQ. CDR3 amino acids: CASSFRDTDTQYF. CDR3 DNA sequence: TGCGCCAGCAGCTTCCGAGACACAGATACGCAGTATTTT.

For the CDR3, the DNA is TGTGCCAGCACACCCCAGAGCTCTGGAAACACCATATATTTT. As protein: CASTPQSSGNTIYF. The rearrangement links TRBV6-6 to TRBJ1-3, with no clear D. The CDR3 is made up of 14 amino acids. The V gene lost 7 bases and the J gene lost 0 bases, with 10 bases spanning the gap. The germline gives CDR1 MNHNY, CDR2 SVGAGI (reference sequence).

The V call is TRBV5-1, the J call TRBJ2-2; D gene ambiguous. CDR3 length: 16 residues. Trimming pared 4 bases from V and 6 bases from J, leaving 19 bases between. CDR1 and CDR2 from the germline V gene are SGHRS and YFSETQ. The CDR3 bases are TGCGCCAGCAGCCTCACCCCCCTTTCGCAGGCCGGGGAGCTGTTTTTT. Encoded protein: CASSLTPLSQAGELFF. The whole variable domain, remainder taken from reference TRBV5-1 and TRBJ2-2, is KAGVTQTPRYLIKTRGQQVTLSCSPISGHRSVSWYQQTPGQGLQFLFEYFSETQRNKGNFPGRFSGRQFSNSRSEMNVSTLELGDSALYLCASSLTPLSQAGELFFGEGSRLTVL.